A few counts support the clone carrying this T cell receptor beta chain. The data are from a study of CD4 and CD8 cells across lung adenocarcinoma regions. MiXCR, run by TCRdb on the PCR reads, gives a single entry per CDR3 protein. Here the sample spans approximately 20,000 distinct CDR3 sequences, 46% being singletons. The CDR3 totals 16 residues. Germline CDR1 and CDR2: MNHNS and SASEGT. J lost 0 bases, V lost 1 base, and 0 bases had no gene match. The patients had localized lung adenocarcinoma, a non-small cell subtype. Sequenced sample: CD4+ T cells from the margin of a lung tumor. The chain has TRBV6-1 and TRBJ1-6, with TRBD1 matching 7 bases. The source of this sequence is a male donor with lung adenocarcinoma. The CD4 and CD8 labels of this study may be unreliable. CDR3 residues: CASSEGDSSYNSPLHF. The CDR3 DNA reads TGTGCCAGCAGTGAAGGGGACAGCTCCTATAATTCACCCCTCCACTTT.